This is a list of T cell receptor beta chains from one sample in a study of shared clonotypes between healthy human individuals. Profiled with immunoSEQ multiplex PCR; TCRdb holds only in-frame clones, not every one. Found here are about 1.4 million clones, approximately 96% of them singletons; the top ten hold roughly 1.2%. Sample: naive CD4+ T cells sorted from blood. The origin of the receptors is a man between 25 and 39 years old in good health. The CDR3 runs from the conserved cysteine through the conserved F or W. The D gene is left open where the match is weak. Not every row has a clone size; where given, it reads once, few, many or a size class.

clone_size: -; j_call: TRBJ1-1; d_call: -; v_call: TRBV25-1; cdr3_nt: TGTGCCAGCAGTGAGAGCAGGGGGAACACTGAAGCTTTCTTT; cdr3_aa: CASSESRGNTEAFF
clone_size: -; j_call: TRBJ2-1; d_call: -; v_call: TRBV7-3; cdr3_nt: TGTGCCAGCAGCTCTGGTAATGAGCAGTTCTTC; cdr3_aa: CASSSGNEQFF
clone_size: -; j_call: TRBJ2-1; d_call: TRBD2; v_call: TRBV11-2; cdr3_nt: TGTGCCAGCAGCTTTTGGGGGAGGGCTGTGAATGAGCAGTTCTTC; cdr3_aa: CASSFWGRAVNEQFF
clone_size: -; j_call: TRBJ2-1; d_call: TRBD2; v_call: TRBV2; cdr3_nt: TGTGCCAGCAGCGTTCCCGGGACTAGCGGGAGTTACTACAATGAGCAGTTCTTC; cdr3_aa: CASSVPGTSGSYYNEQFF
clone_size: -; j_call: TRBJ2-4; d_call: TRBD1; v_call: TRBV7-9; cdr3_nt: TGTGCCAGCAGCTTGGACAGGGGTGCCAAAAACATTCAGTACTTC; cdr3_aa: CASSLDRGAKNIQYF
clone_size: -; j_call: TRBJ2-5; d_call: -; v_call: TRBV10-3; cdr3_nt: TGTGCCATCAGTGAAGCCCTGGACTTTCAAGAGACCCAGTACTTC; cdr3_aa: CAISEALDFQETQYF
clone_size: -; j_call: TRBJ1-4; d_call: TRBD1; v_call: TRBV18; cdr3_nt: TGTGCCAGCTCATTCCGGACAGGGTTGGATGAAAAACTGTTTTTT; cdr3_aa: CASSFRTGLDEKLFF
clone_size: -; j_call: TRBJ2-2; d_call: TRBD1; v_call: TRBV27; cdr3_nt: TGTGCCAGCAGTTTCACGGACAGGGCGGCCGGGGAGCTGTTTTTT; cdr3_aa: CASSFTDRAAGELFF
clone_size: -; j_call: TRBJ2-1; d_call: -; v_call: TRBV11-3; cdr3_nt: TGTGCCAGCAGCTTAGCCCCGGGGGCGGGACCCAATGAGCAGTTCTTC; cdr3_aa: CASSLAPGAGPNEQFF
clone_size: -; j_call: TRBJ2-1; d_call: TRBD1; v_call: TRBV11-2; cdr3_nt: TGTGCCAGCAGCTTTAGGGGACAGGGGTTTTCTGAGCAGTTCTTC; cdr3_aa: CASSFRGQGFSEQFF
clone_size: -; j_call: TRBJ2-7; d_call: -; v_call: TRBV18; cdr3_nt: TGTGCCAGCTCACCCTACAACTACGAGCAGTACTTC; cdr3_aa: CASSPYNYEQYF
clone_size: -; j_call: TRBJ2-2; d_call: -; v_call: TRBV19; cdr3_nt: TGTGCCAGTAGACAAGTATCCGGAACCGGGGAGCTGTTTTTT; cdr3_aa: CASRQVSGTGELFF
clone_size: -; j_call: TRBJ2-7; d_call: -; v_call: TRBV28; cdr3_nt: TGTGCCAGCAGTCCCACAGGGGACTCGGTGGAGCAGTACTTC; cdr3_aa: CASSPTGDSVEQYF
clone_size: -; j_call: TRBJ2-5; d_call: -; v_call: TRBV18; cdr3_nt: TGTGCCAGCTCACCAACTGGGGGCAGTGAGACCCAGTACTTC; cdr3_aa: CASSPTGGSETQYF
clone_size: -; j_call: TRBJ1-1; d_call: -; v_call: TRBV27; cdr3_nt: TGTGCCAGCAGTTTAGGGGAGGACACTGAAGCTTTCTTT; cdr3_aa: CASSLGEDTEAFF
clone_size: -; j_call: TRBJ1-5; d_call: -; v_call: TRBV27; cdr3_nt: TGTGCCAGCAGTTCGAACAGGGTCTATCAGCCCCAGCATTTT; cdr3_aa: CASSSNRVYQPQHF
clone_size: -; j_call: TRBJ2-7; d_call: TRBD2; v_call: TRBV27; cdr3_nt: TGTGCCAGCAGGCCGACTAGCGGGAGAGGGGGCGAGCAGTACTTC; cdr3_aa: CASRPTSGRGGEQYF
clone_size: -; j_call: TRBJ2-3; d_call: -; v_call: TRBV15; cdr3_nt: TGTGCCACCAGCAGAGATTACCCGGGGGCGTCAGATACGCAGTATTTT; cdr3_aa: CATSRDYPGASDTQYF
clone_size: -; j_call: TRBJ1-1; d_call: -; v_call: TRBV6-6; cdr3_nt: TGTGCCAGCAGCTCCATACAGGGAGTCAACACTGAAGCTTTCTTT; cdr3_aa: CASSSIQGVNTEAFF
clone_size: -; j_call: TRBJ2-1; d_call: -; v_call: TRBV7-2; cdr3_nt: TGTGCCAGCAGTAATATGGGGGGCTCCTACAATGAGCAGTTCTTC; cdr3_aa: CASSNMGGSYNEQFF
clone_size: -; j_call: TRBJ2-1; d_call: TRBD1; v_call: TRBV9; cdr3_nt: TGTGCCAGCAGCTCTCGGACAGGGTTTGGTCTTCGTGATGAGCAGTTCTTC; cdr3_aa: CASSSRTGFGLRDEQFF
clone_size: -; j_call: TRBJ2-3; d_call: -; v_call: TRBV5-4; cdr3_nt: TGTGCCAGCAGCTCAGGATCGTACACGGATACGCAGTATTTT; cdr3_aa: CASSSGSYTDTQYF
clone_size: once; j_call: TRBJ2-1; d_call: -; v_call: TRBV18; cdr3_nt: TGTGCCAGCTCACCGGGGCGGCCCGTGTTTCAACGCAATGAGCAGTTCTTC; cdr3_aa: CASSPGRPVFQRNEQFF
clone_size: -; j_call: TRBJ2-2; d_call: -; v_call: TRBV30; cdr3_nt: TGTGCCTGGAGTGCCCGCCGCACCGGGGAGCTGTTTTTT; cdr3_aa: CAWSARRTGELFF
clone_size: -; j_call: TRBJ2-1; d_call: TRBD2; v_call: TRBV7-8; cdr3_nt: TGTGCCAGCAGCTTATTTTCTAGCGGGATCTCCTACAATGAGCAGTTCTTC; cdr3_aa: CASSLFSSGISYNEQFF
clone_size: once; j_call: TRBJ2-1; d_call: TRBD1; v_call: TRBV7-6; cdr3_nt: TGTGCCAGCAGCTTGTTATACGAGGCGGGACAGGGGGCTTGGAATGAGCAGTTCTTC; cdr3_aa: CASSLLYEAGQGAWNEQFF
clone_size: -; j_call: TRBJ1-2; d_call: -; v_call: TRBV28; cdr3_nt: TGTGCCAGCAGTAGACCGGGCTACACCTTC; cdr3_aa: CASSRPGYTF
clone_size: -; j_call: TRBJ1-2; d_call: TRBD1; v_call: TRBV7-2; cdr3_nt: TGTGCCAGCAGCTTAGAAGGGACAGCCTCTAACTATGGCTACACCTTC; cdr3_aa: CASSLEGTASNYGYTF
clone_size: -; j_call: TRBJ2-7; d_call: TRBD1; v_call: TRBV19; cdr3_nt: TGTGCCAGTAGTAAGACCCGGGACAGGGTTACCTTC; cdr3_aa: CASSKTRDRVTF
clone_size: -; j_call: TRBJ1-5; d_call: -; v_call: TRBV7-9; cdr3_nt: TGTGCCAGCAGCTCATCTGGACCTAATCAGCCCCAGCATTTT; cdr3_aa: CASSSSGPNQPQHF
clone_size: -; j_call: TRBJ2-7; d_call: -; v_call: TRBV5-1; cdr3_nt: TGCGCCAGCAGCCCTAGGGACTCGACTGGGATGTACTTC; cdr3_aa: CASSPRDSTGMYF
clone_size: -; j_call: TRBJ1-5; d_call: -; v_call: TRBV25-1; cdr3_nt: TGTGCCAGCAGTGATCCCGGGGGAAATCAGCCCCAGCATTTT; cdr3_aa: CASSDPGGNQPQHF
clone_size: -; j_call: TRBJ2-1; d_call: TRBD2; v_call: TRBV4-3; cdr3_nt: TGCGCCAGCAGCCAAGAAGGGTCTAGCGGCTCCTACAATGAGCAGTTCTTC; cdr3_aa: CASSQEGSSGSYNEQFF
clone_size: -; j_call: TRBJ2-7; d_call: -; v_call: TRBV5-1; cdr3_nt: TGCGCCACCACCCGGGACTCGAGCTCCTACGAGCAGTACTTC; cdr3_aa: CATTRDSSSYEQYF
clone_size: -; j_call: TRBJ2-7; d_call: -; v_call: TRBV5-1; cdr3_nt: TGCGCCAGCAGGCGGGACGGCGCCTCCTACGAGCAGTACTTC; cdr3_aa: CASRRDGASYEQYF
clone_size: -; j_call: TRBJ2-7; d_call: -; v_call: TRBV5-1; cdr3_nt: TGCGCCAGCAGCTTGACCGGGGCGGGCTACGAGCAGTACTTC; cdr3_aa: CASSLTGAGYEQYF
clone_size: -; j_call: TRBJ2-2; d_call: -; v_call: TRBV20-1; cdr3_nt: TGCAGTGCTAGAACTAGTGGGGAGCTGTTTTTT; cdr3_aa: CSARTSGELFF
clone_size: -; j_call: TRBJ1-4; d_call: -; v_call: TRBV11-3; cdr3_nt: TGTGCCAGCAGCTTATCCTCCTCGGAAAAACTGTTTTTT; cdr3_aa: CASSLSSSEKLFF
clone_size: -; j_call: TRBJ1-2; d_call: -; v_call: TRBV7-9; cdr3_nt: TGTGCCAGCAGCAAAGGGGCAGCCTTTTATGGCTACACCTTC; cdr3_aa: CASSKGAAFYGYTF
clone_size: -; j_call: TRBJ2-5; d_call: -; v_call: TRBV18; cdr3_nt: TGTGCCAGCTCACCCCGGGTCTCGACCCAAGAGACCCAGTACTTC; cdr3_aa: CASSPRVSTQETQYF
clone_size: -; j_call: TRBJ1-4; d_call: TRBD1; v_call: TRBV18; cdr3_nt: TGTGCCAGCTCACCACCCTCACAGGGGAATGAAAAACTGTTTTTT; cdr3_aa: CASSPPSQGNEKLFF
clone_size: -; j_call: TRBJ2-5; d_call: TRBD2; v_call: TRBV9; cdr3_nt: TGTGCCAGCAGCGTAGCTCTAGCGGGAGGGGTCGTCCAAGAGACCCAGTACTTC; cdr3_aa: CASSVALAGGVVQETQYF
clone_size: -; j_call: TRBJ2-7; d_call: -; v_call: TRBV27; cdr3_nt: TGTGCCAGCAGTTTACGCGCCCCCTCCGAGCAGTACTTC; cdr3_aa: CASSLRAPSEQYF
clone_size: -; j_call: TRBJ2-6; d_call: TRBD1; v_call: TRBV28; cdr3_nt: TGTGCCAGCAGTTTACTGGGACAGCCTGCTGGGGCCAACGTCCTGACTTTC; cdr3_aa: CASSLLGQPAGANVLTF
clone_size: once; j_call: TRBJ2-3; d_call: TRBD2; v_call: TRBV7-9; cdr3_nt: TGTGCCAGCAGCCGCCAGGCCGGACTAGCTTCCACGAGACCCGCGCAGTATTTT; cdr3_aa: CASSRQAGLASTRPAQYF
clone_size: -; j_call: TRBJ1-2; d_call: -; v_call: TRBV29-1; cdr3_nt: TGCAGCGTTGACGGTCGCTCAACCTTC; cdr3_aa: CSVDGRSTF
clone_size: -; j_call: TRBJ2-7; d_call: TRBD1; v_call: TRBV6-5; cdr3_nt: TGTGCCAGCAGCTGGGACAGGTACGAGCAGTACTTC; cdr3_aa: CASSWDRYEQYF
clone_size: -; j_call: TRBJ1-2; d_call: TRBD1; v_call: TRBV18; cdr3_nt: TGTGCCAGCTCACCGGGACAGGGTCTTGACTATGGCTACACCTTC; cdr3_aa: CASSPGQGLDYGYTF
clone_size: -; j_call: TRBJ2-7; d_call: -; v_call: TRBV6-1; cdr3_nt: TGTGCCAGCAGTGTAGCGCGAGAGCAGTACTTC; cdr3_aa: CASSVAREQYF
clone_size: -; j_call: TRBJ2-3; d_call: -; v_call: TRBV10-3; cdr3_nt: TGTGCCATCAGTGGGGCTAGAAGCACAGATACGCAGTATTTT; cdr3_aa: CAISGARSTDTQYF
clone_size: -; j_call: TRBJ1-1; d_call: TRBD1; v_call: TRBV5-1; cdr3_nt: TGCGCCAGCAGCTGGGGGGACAGTGACTCTGCCGGTAGAGCTTTCTTT; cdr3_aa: CASSWGDSDSAGRAFF
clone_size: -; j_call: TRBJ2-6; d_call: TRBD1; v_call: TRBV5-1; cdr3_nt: TGCGCCAGCAGCTTACGGACAGGGGTGCCCTCTGGGGCCAACGTCCTGACTTTC; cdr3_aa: CASSLRTGVPSGANVLTF
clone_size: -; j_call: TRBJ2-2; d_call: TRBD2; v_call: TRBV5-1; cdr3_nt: TGCGCCAGCAGCCCGGGACTAGCGGTGAACACCGGGGAGCTGTTTTTT; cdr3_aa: CASSPGLAVNTGELFF
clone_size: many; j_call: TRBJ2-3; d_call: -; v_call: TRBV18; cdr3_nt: TGTGCCAGCTCACCACCTAGCACAGATACGCAGTATTTT; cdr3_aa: CASSPPSTDTQYF
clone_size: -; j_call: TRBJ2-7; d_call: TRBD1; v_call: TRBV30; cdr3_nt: TGTGCCTGGAGTCCATCGTTCCCCGGGGACAGGACCTACGAGCAGTACTTC; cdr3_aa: CAWSPSFPGDRTYEQYF